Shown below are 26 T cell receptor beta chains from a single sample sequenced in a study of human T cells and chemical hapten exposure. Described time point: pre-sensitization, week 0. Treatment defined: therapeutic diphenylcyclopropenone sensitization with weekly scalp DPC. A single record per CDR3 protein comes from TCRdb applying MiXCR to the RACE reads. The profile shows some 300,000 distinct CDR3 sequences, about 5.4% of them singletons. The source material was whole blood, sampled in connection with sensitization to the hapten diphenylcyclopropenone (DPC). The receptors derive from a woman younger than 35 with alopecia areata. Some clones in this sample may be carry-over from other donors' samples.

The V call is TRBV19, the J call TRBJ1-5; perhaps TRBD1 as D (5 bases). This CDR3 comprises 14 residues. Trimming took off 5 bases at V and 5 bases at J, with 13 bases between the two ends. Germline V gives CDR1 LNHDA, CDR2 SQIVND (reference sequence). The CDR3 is CASSRPGLYQPQHF. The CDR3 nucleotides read TGTGCCAGTAGTCGGCCAGGGTTGTATCAGCCCCAGCATTTT.

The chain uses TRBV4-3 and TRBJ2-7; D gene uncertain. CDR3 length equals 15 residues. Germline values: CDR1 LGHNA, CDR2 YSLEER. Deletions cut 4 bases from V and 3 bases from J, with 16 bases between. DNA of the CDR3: TGCGCCAGCAGCCGCACGGCGCAGGTGCTCTACGAGCAGTACTTC. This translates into CASSRTAQVLYEQYF.

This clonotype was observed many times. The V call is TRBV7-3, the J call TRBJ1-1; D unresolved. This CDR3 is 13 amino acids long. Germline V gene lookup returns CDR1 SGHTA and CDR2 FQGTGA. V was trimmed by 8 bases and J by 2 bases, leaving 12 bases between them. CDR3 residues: CASCWTANTEAFF. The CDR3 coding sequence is TGTGCCAGCTGCTGGACCGCTAACACTGAAGCTTTCTTT.

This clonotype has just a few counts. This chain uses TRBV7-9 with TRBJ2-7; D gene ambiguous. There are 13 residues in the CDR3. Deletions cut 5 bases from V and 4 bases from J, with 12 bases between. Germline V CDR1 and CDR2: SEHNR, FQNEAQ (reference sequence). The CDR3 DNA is TGTGCCAGCAGCCCTTGGTCGACTTACGAGCAGTACTTC. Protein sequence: CASSPWSTYEQYF.

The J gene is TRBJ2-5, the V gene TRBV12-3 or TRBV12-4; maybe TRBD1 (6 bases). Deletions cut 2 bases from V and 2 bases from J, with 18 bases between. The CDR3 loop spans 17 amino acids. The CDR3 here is CASSLKYRVLGQETQYF. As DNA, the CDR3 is TGTGCCAGCAGTTTAAAATACAGGGTTCTGGGACAAGAGACCCAGTACTTC.

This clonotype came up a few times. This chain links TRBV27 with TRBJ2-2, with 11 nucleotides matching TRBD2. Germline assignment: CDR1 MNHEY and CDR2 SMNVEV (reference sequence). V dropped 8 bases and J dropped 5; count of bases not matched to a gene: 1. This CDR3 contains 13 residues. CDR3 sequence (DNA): TGTGCCAGCCGACTAGCGGGGACCGGGGAGCTGTTTTTT. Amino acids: CASRLAGTGELFF.

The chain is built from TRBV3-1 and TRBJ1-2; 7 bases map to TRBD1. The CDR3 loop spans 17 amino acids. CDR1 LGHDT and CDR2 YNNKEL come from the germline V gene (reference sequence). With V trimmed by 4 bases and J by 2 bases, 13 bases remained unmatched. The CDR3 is CASSPGQAQRLNYGYTF. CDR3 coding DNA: TGTGCCAGCAGCCCAGGACAGGCCCAACGCTTAAACTATGGCTACACCTTC.

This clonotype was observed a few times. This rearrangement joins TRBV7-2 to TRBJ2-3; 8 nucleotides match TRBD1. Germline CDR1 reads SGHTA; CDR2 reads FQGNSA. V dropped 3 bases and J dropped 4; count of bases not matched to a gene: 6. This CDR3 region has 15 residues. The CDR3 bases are TGTGCCAGCAGCTTGGACAGGGCGTCTTCAGATACGCAGTATTTT. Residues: CASSLDRASSDTQYF.

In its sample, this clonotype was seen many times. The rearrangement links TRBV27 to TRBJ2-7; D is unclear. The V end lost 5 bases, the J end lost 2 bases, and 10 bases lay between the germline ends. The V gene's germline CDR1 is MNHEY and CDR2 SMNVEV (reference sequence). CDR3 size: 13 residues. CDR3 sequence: CASSRTTPYEQYF. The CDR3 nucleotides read TGTGCCAGCAGTCGGACGACCCCCTACGAGCAGTACTTC.

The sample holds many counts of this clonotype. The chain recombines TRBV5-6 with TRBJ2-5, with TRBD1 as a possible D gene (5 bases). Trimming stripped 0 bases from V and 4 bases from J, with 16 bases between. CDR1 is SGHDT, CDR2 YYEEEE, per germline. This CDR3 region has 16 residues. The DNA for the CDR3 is TGTGCCAGCAGCTTGGCGATGACAGAGTATGCAGAGACCCAGTACTTC. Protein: CASSLAMTEYAETQYF.

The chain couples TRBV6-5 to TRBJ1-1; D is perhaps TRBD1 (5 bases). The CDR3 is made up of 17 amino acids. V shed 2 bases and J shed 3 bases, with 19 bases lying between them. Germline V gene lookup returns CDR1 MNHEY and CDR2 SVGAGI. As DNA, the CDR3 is TGTGCCAGCAGTTACCTCCTAGGATCCCGAGGGGACACTGAAGCTTTCTTT. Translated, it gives CASSYLLGSRGDTEAFF.

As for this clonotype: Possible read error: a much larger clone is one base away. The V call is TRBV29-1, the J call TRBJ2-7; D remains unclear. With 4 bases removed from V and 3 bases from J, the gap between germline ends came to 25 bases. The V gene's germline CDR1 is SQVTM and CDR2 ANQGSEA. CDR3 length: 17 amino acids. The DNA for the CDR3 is TGCAGCGTTGTAGCCACCGCCGCGGACGGTACTCACTACGAGCAGTACTTC. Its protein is CSVVATAADGTHYEQYF.

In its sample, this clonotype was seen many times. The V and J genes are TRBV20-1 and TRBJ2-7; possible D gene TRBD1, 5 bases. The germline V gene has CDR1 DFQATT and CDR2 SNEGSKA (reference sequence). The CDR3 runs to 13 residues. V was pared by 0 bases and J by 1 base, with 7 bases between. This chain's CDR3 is CSARDPGSYEQYF. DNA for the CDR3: TGCAGTGCTAGAGACCCAGGGTCCTACGAGCAGTACTTC.

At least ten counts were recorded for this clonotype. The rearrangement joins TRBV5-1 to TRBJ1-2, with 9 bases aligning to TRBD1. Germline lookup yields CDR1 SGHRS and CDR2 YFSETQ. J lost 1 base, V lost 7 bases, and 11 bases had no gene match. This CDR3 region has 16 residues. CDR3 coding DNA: TGCGCCAGCCACAGGACAGGGGTTCTTTTTAACTATGGCTACACCTTC. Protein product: CASHRTGVLFNYGYTF.

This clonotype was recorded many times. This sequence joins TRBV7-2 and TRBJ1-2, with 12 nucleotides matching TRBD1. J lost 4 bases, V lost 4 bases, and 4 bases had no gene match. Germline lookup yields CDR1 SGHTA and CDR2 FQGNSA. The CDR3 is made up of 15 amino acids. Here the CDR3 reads CASSSGTGGLYGYTF. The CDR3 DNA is TGTGCCAGCAGCTCAGGGACAGGGGGCCTCTATGGCTACACCTTC.

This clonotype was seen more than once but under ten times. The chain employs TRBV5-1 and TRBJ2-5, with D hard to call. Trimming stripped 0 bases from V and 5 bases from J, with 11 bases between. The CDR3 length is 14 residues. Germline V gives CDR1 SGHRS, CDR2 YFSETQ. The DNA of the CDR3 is TGCGCCAGCAGCTTGGTGGGCGACGGGGAGACCCAGTACTTC. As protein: CASSLVGDGETQYF.

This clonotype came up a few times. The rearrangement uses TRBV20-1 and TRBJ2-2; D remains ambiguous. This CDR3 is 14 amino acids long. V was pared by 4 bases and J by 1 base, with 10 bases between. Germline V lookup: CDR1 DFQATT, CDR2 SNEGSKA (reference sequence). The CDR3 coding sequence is TGCAGTGCTAAACTCCTACTGAACACCGGGGAGCTGTTTTTT. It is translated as CSAKLLLNTGELFF.

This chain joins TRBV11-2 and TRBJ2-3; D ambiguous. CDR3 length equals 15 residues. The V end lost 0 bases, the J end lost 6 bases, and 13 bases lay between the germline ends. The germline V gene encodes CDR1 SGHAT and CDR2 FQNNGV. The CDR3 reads CASSLDKRAGDTQYF. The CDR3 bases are TGTGCCAGCAGCTTAGATAAACGGGCCGGGGATACGCAGTATTTT. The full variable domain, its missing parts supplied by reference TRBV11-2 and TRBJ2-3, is EAGVAQSPRYKIIEKRQSVAFWCNPISGHATLYWYQQILGQGPKLLIQFQNNGVVDDSQLPKDRFSAERLKGVDSTLKIQPAKLEDSAVYLCASSLDKRAGDTQYFGPGTRLTVL.

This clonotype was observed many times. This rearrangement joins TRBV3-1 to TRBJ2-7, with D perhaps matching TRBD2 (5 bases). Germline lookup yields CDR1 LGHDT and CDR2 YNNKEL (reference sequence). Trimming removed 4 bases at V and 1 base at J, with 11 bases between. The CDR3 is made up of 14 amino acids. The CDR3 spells CASSPRGVSYEQYF. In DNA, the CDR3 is TGTGCCAGCAGCCCCCGGGGAGTGTCCTACGAGCAGTACTTC.

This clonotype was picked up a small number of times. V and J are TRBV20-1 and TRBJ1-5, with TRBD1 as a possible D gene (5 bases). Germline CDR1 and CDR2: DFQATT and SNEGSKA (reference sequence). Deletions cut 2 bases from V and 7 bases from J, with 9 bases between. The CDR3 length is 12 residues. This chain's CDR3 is CSARYGAQPQHF. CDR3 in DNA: TGCAGTGCTAGATACGGGGCGCAGCCCCAGCATTTT.

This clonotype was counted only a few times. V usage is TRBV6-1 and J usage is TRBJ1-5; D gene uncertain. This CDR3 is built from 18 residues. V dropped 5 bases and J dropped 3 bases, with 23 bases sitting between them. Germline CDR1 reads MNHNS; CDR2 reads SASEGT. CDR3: CASSPHPQAQDPNQPQHF. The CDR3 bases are TGTGCCAGCAGTCCTCACCCCCAGGCCCAGGATCCCAATCAGCCCCAGCATTTT.

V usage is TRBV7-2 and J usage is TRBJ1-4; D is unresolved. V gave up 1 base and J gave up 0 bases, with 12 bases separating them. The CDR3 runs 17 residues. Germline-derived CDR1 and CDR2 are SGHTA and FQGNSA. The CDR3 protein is CASSLVGRRTTNEKLFF. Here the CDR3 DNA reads TGTGCCAGCAGCTTAGTTGGCAGAAGGACAACTAATGAAAAACTGTTTTTT.

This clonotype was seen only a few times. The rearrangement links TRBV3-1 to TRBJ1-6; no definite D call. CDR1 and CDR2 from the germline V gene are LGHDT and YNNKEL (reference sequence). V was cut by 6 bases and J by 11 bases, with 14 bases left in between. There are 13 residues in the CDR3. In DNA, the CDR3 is TGTGCCAGCAGGGGAGCGGGAGGACCACCCCTCCACTTT. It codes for CASRGAGGPPLHF.

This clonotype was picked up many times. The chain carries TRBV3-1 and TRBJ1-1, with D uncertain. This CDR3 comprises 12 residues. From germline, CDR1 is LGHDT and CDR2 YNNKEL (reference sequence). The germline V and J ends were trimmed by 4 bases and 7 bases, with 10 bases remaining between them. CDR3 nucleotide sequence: TGTGCCAGCAGCCTTGCCGGGCGTGAAGCTTTCTTT. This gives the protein CASSLAGREAFF.

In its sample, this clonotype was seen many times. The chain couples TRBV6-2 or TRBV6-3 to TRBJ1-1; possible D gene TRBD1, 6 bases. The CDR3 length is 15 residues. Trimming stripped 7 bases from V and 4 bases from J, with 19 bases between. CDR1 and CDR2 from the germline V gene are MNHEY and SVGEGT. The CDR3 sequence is CASILIRGLVTEAFF. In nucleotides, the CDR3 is TGTGCCAGCATCCTTATCAGGGGTCTCGTCACTGAAGCTTTCTTT.

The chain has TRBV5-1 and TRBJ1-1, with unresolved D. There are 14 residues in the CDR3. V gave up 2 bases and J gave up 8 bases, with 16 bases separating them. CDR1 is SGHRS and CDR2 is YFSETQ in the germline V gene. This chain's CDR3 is CASSFSSDSGEAFF. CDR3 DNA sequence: TGCGCCAGCAGCTTTAGTTCGGATTCGGGAGAAGCTTTCTTT. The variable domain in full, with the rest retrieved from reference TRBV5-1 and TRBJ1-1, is KAGVTQTPRYLIKTRGQQVTLSCSPISGHRSVSWYQQTPGQGLQFLFEYFSETQRNKGNFPGRFSGRQFSNSRSEMNVSTLELGDSALYLCASSFSSDSGEAFFGQGTRLTVV.